What follows are 6 T cell receptor beta chains derived from one specimen sequenced in a study of blood T cell repertoires in COVID-19. The protocol was immunoSEQ multiplex PCR, while the TCRdb copy is restricted to in-frame clones and leaves out a portion. The table lists about 420,000 clones, about 87% of them singletons. The source material was peripheral blood. All receptors come from a young man with COVID-19, enrolled during active disease.

This clone was observed once. The chain is built from TRBV5-1 and TRBJ1-1; no clear D. The CDR3 consists of 13 residues. CDR1 and CDR2 (germline): SGHRS, YFSETQ. V lost 0 bases and J lost 10, with 13 bases in between. The CDR3 region is CASSLVSGPPAFF. The CDR3, as DNA: TGCGCCAGCAGCTTGGTATCCGGTCCCCCAGCTTTCTTT.

The chain has TRBV7-3 and TRBJ2-3; D perhaps matches TRBD2 (6 bases). This CDR3 is built from 15 residues. V lost 2 bases to trimming and J lost 7 bases, with 16 bases between them. Germline CDR1 SGHTA, CDR2 FQGTGA. The CDR3: CASSLGGGPTNTQYF. CDR3 sequence (DNA): TGTGCCAGCAGCTTAGGGGGAGGCCCCACGAATACGCAGTATTTT.

The gene calls are TRBV2 and TRBJ1-1, with D unresolved. Trimming took off 4 bases at V and 10 bases at J, with 13 bases between the two ends. The CDR3 runs to 12 residues. CDR1 and CDR2 (germline): SNHLY, FYNNEI. The CDR3: CASSVGPLGAFF. The DNA for the CDR3 is TGTGCCAGCAGTGTGGGCCCTCTCGGAGCTTTCTTT.

J is TRBJ2-5 and V is TRBV18; the match to TRBD2 covers 8 bases. Unmatched junction bases numbered 4, after V lost 3 bases and J lost 4 bases. Looked up from germline, CDR1 is KGHSH and CDR2 is LQKENI. This CDR3 has 14 residues. CDR3 region: CASSPGTRGETQYF. The CDR3 DNA reads as TGTGCCAGCTCACCCGGGACTAGGGGAGAGACCCAGTACTTC.

This clone was detected only once. This chain uses TRBV7-2 with TRBJ2-3, with D perhaps matching TRBD1 (7 bases). This CDR3 is built from 15 residues. Germline V lookup: CDR1 SGHTA, CDR2 FQGNSA. Trimming stripped 1 base from V and 5 bases from J, with 13 bases between. This CDR3 reads CASSLGPRGVDTQYF. Written as DNA, the CDR3 is TGTGCCAGCAGCTTAGGCCCCAGGGGGGTAGATACGCAGTATTTT.

V is TRBV11-2 and J is TRBJ1-2, with D maybe TRBD1 (5 bases). CDR3 length: 15 amino acids. Germline CDR1 reads SGHAT; CDR2 reads FQNNGV. V lost 5 bases, J lost 1 base, and 14 bases lay in between. The CDR3 here is CASSPGGAVNYGYTF. The CDR3 coding sequence is TGTGCCAGCAGCCCAGGAGGGGCTGTTAACTATGGCTACACCTTC.